A single sample gave rise to the 13 T cell receptor beta chains below, sequenced in a study of T-cell memory formation after mild COVID-19. TCRdb re-called the 5' RACE reads with MiXCR, one entry per CDR3 protein. The table records approximately 350,000 distinct CDR3 sequences, over 10% of them present only once. Sequenced: PBMCs or a T cell subset sorted from them (not recorded which). The source is a young man who had mild COVID-19 (a few samples of this study predate the infection). Cell type and time point are not known.

The gene calls are TRBV29-1 and TRBJ2-3; D assignment may be TRBD1 or TRBD2 (5 bases each). The germline gives CDR1 SQVTM, CDR2 ANQGSEA. The CDR3 spans 14 residues. Between the trimmed V and J ends, which lost 4 bases and 4 bases, there was a span of 15 bases. This CDR3 reads CSVGRGNIADTQYF. The CDR3 DNA reads as TGCAGCGTTGGACGGGGCAACATAGCAGATACGCAGTATTTT.

This clonotype appeared many times. CDR3: CASSQEFTDTQYF. The CDR3 coding sequence is TGTGCCAGCAGCCAGGAATTCACAGATACGCAGTATTTT. This sequence joins TRBV2 and TRBJ2-3; D uncertain. Germline V gene sequence: CDR1 SNHLY, CDR2 FYNNEI. This CDR3 has 13 amino acids. Trimming took off 6 bases at V and 2 bases at J, with 9 bases between the two ends.

The V and J genes are TRBV20-1 and TRBJ2-1, with 11 bases identical to TRBD2. Germline CDR1 is DFQATT and CDR2 is SNEGSKA (reference sequence). V shed 5 bases and J 3 bases; nucleotides not matched to a gene: 9. This CDR3 has 16 amino acids. The chain's CDR3 is CSAPHGGTSGYNEQFF. In nucleotides, the CDR3 is TGCAGTGCTCCACACGGGGGGACTAGCGGCTACAATGAGCAGTTCTTC.

The sample holds one count of this clonotype. The CDR3 coding sequence is TGCAGCGTTGGGGCAGGGAAGGGCTATGGCTACACCTTC. It translates to CSVGAGKGYGYTF. The chain recombines TRBV29-1 with TRBJ1-2, with D possibly matching TRBD1 (5 bases). This CDR3 region has 13 residues. CDR1 and CDR2 (germline): SQVTM, ANQGSEA. Trimming removed 4 bases at V and 4 bases at J, with 13 bases between.

This clonotype has just a few counts. The chain is built from TRBV7-9 and TRBJ2-5, with 12 nucleotides matching TRBD2. The V gene end was trimmed by 3 bases and the J gene end by 5 bases; junction bases not matched to a gene: 10. The CDR3 spans 17 residues. Germline CDR1 SEHNR, CDR2 FQNEAQ (reference sequence). CDR3 nucleotide sequence: TGTGCCAGCAGCTTCTCGACTAGCGGGGGTTCTGGGGAGACCCAGTACTTC. Encoded protein: CASSFSTSGGSGETQYF.

V and J are TRBV6-5 and TRBJ2-5; maybe TRBD2 (5 bases). CDR1 MNHEY and CDR2 SVGAGI come from the germline V gene. The V end was cut by 2 bases, the J end by 3 bases, with 7 bases between. The CDR3 has 13 amino acids. DNA of the CDR3: TGTGCCAGCAGTTACACCGGGGAAGAGACCCAGTACTTC. It yields the protein CASSYTGEETQYF.

There are a few counts of this clonotype. The rearrangement links TRBV20-1 to TRBJ2-2, with 11 bases that match TRBD1. The CDR3 is 15 residues long. Unmatched junction bases numbered 9, after V lost 5 bases and J lost 7 bases. Germline V gives CDR1 DFQATT, CDR2 SNEGSKA (reference sequence). CDR3 sequence: CSAQGGQGGYGELFF. The CDR3 DNA sequence: TGCAGTGCTCAAGGGGGACAGGGGGGTTACGGGGAGCTGTTTTTT.

The table lists this clonotype with many counts. The CDR3, as DNA: TGCGCCAGCAGCCAACCATTTGGAGCGGTGTCCTACAATGAGCAGTTCTTC. The encoded protein is CASSQPFGAVSYNEQFF. V is TRBV4-3 and J is TRBJ2-1; D may be TRBD2 (5 bases). Germline V lookup: CDR1 LGHNA, CDR2 YSLEER. Trimming shortened V by 2 bases and J by 1 base, and 15 bases separated the two germline ends. This CDR3 comprises 17 residues.

This clonotype was seen more than once but under ten times. The V call is TRBV12-3 or TRBV12-4, the J call TRBJ1-2; no clear D. CDR3 length: 13 residues. V lost 2 bases to trimming and J lost 3 bases, with 7 bases between them. DNA of the CDR3: TGTGCCAGCAGTTTACCGCCGGACTATGGCTACACCTTC. This sequence encodes CASSLPPDYGYTF.

This clonotype was detected many times. This rearrangement joins TRBV5-6 to TRBJ1-2; D is uncertain. Germline V gene sequence: CDR1 SGHDT, CDR2 YYEEEE. V was clipped by 1 base and J by 0 bases, with 7 bases between them. The CDR3 length is 14 residues. DNA of the CDR3: TGTGCCAGCAGCTTGTACGGGGCTAACTATGGCTACACCTTC. Protein product: CASSLYGANYGYTF.

The J gene is TRBJ1-2, the V gene TRBV4-1, with 10 bases that match TRBD1. V shed 2 bases, J shed 3 bases, and the junction held 6 bases outside the gene matches. Germline V gene data show CDR1 as MGHRA and CDR2 as YSYEKL. The CDR3 contains 16 residues. In nucleotides, the CDR3 is TGCGCCAGCAGCCAACCACGACAGGGGGCTTACTATGGCTACACCTTC. Encoded protein: CASSQPRQGAYYGYTF.

V is TRBV10-1 and J is TRBJ2-3; TRBD1 agrees at 10 bases. Germline V gene sequence: CDR1 WNHNN, CDR2 SYGVQD (reference sequence). V trimming: 4 bases; J trimming: 3 bases; junction bases outside the gene matches: 4. This CDR3 comprises 15 residues. The CDR3, as DNA: TGCGCCAGCAGTGGGGGGACAGGGGTAACAGATACGCAGTATTTT. Translated: CASSGGTGVTDTQYF.

In this sample, this clonotype turned up a few times. V gene TRBV23-1 combines with J gene TRBJ2-7, with D perhaps matching TRBD1 or TRBD2 (5 bases each). TRBV23-1 is annotated as an ORF whose role is uncertain. The CDR3 spans 15 residues. V was trimmed by 4 bases and J by 3 bases, leaving 16 bases between them. CDR3: CASSRYRDGYYEQYV. The CDR3 region has the DNA TGCGCCAGCAGTCGATACCGGGACGGATACTACGAGCAGTACGTC.